Presented here are 29 T cell receptor beta chains from one specimen sequenced in a study of T cell repertoires in cytomegalovirus infection. One entry per CDR3 protein results from TCRdb running MiXCR on the reads. The sample consists of 700,000 to 950,000 distinct CDR3 sequences, around a third of them appearing once. These TCRs' antigens remain unknown. Sequenced here: cultured CD8+ T cells from PBMCs, sampled from culture after CMV antigen stimulation. All receptors come from a human donor in good health (CMV status not recorded). Some clones in this sample may be carry-over from other donors' samples.

The rearrangement links TRBV6-5 to TRBJ2-2; possibly TRBD1 for D (6 bases). The germline V and J ends were trimmed by 4 bases and 5 bases, with 14 bases remaining between them. The CDR3 covers 15 residues. CDR1 and CDR2 (germline): MNHEY, SVGAGI. CDR3 DNA: TGTGCCAGCAGTTCTCAGGGGACGGGGACCGGGGAGCTGTTTTTT. Encoded protein: CASSSQGTGTGELFF.

This chain uses TRBV19 with TRBJ1-1; D ambiguous. V lost 3 bases, J lost 1 base, and 9 bases lay in between. Germline values: CDR1 LNHDA, CDR2 SQIVND (reference sequence). This CDR3 spans 14 amino acids. The CDR3 region is CASSIVAGNTEAFF. Written as DNA, the CDR3 is TGTGCCAGTAGTATCGTCGCGGGGAACACTGAAGCTTTCTTT.

This clonotype was seen only a few times. This chain links TRBV6-5 with TRBJ1-2, with D tentatively TRBD1 (6 bases). The V end lost 5 bases, the J end lost 6 bases, and 19 bases lay between the germline ends. Germline loops: CDR1 MNHEY, CDR2 SVGAGI. There are 15 residues in the CDR3. CDR3 loop: CASSPPTGLRDGYTF. The CDR3 coding sequence is TGTGCCAGCAGTCCCCCCACAGGGTTGCGGGATGGCTACACCTTC.

The rearrangement links TRBV19 to TRBJ2-1; D gene uncertain. The CDR3 runs 14 residues. Germline V CDR1 and CDR2: LNHDA, SQIVND (reference sequence). V was clipped by 3 bases and J by 2 bases, with 8 bases between them. The CDR3 sequence is CASSIGSTYNEQFF. For the CDR3, the DNA is TGTGCCAGTAGTATCGGCAGCACCTACAATGAGCAGTTCTTC.

This sequence joins TRBV5-1 and TRBJ1-1; 9 nucleotides match TRBD1. Germline V CDR1 and CDR2: SGHRS, YFSETQ. This CDR3 contains 15 residues. The ends lost 4 bases at V and 4 bases at J; junction bases unmatched: 8. CDR3 bases: TGCGCCAGCAGCCCGACAGGGGGAGGTCGCACTGAAGCTTTCTTT. Its protein product is CASSPTGGGRTEAFF.

The V gene is TRBV6-2 or TRBV6-3, the J gene TRBJ2-1; 8 positions agree with TRBD2. V lost 6 bases, J lost 8 bases, and 6 bases stayed unmatched. The germline CDR1 and CDR2 sequences are MNHEY and SVGEGT. CDR3 length: 13 amino acids. CDR3 sequence (DNA): TGTGCCAGCAGCATAGCGGGGAGGGATGAGCAGTTCTTC. Its translation: CASSIAGRDEQFF.

This clonotype was recorded a few times. This chain connects TRBV9 to TRBJ2-6; D remains unclear. Germline assignment: CDR1 SGDLS and CDR2 YYNGEE. CDR3 length equals 19 residues. Trimming took 0 bases from V and 0 from J, leaving 16 bases between them. The CDR3 loop reads CASSVAVQPKGSGANVLTF. In DNA form, the CDR3 reads TGTGCCAGCAGCGTAGCTGTACAACCAAAGGGCTCTGGGGCCAACGTCCTGACTTTC.

This chain connects TRBV5-4 to TRBJ2-3; D tentatively reads TRBD1 or TRBD2 (6 bases each). Trimming removed 2 bases at V and 1 base at J, with 14 bases between. This CDR3 is built from 16 residues. Germline lookup yields CDR1 SGHNT and CDR2 YYREEE (reference sequence). As DNA, the CDR3 is TGTGCCAGCAGCTTTCCGACTAGGGGGGGCACAGATACGCAGTATTTT. It yields the protein CASSFPTRGGTDTQYF.

V and J are TRBV3-1 and TRBJ2-7; D gene ambiguous. Germline V gene sequence: CDR1 LGHDT, CDR2 YNNKEL (reference sequence). This CDR3 is 14 amino acids long. V lost 1 base and J lost 6, with 13 bases in between. CDR3: CASSQGLPGGEQYV. CDR3 bases: TGTGCCAGCAGCCAAGGGCTACCGGGCGGCGAGCAGTACGTC.

The chain is built from TRBV25-1 and TRBJ1-2; 10 bases fit TRBD1. V lost 3 bases, J lost 4 bases, and 5 bases stayed unmatched. The CDR3 length is 15 residues. The V gene's germline CDR1 is MGHDK and CDR2 SYGVNS. The DNA of the CDR3 is TGTGCCAGCAGTGAGCGGGACAGGGGATCCTATGGCTACACCTTC. Its translation is CASSERDRGSYGYTF.

The V and J genes are TRBV12-3 or TRBV12-4 and TRBJ2-1; TRBD2 aligns across 9 bases. The ends lost 6 bases at V and 5 bases at J; junction bases unmatched: 2. CDR3 size: 13 residues. Here the CDR3 DNA reads TGTGCCAGCAGGGTAGCGGGGGACAATGAGCAGTTCTTC. As protein: CASRVAGDNEQFF.

This clonotype was observed a few times. The chain employs TRBV6-2 or TRBV6-3 and TRBJ1-6, with no clear D. Germline V gene sequence: CDR1 MNHEY, CDR2 SVGEGT. V gave up 5 bases and J gave up 11 bases, with 13 bases separating them. There are 13 residues in the CDR3. CDR3 residues: CASSRTASTPLHF. The CDR3 nucleotides read TGTGCCAGCAGTCGGACTGCATCTACACCCCTCCACTTT.

This clonotype was counted at least ten times. The chain combines TRBV6-1 with TRBJ2-7; a possible D gene is TRBD1 (6 bases). Germline-derived CDR1 and CDR2 are MNHNS and SASEGT. V lost 5 bases and J lost 6, with 17 bases in between. The CDR3 extends over 14 amino acids. The CDR3 loop reads CASSQTRGLSEQYV. The DNA for the CDR3 is TGTGCCAGCAGTCAAACGAGGGGGTTGAGCGAGCAGTACGTC.

This clonotype was detected ten times or more. The CDR3 is CASSAGQGRTYEQYF. The CDR3 DNA reads TGTGCCAGCAGCGCCGGACAGGGGAGAACCTACGAGCAGTACTTC. This rearrangement joins TRBV7-9 to TRBJ2-7, with 9 nucleotides matching TRBD1. Trimming at V came to 5 bases and at J to 2 bases, leaving 7 bases not matched to a gene. Germline V gives CDR1 SEHNR, CDR2 FQNEAQ (reference sequence). The CDR3 has 15 amino acids. The complete variable domain, with remaining parts taken from reference TRBV7-9 and TRBJ2-7, reads DTGVSQNPRHKITKRGQNVTFRCDPISEHNRLYWYRQTLGQGPEFLTYFQNEAQLEKSRLLSDRFSAERPKGSFSTLEIQRTEQGDSAMYLCASSAGQGRTYEQYFGPGTRLTVT.

This clonotype was recorded only once. The J gene is TRBJ1-4, the V gene TRBV19; D perhaps matches TRBD1 (6 bases). Per germline, CDR1 LNHDA and CDR2 SQIVND (reference sequence). V lost 9 bases and J 6 bases, leaving 29 bases between the germline ends. CDR3 length: 18 residues. The DNA of the CDR3 is TGTGCCAGCCGGAGACAGGCCTCTTTGGTTAGAAACTATGAAAAACTGTTTTTT. Amino acids: CASRRQASLVRNYEKLFF.

The chain joins TRBV15 to TRBJ2-1; TRBD2 matches at 13 bases. The CDR3 has 18 residues. CDR1 is LNHNV and CDR2 is YYDKDF in the germline V gene (reference sequence). V was pared by 2 bases and J by 7 bases, with 11 bases of the junction left unmatched. The CDR3 DNA is TGTGCCACCAGCAGATCACCCCCACTAGCGGGGGGGACAAATGAGCAGTTCTTC. It codes for CATSRSPPLAGGTNEQFF.

The chain recombines TRBV29-1 with TRBJ2-7, with a weak D call TRBD2 (6 bases). The CDR3 is 13 residues long. Germline V lookup: CDR1 SQVTM, CDR2 ANQGSEA. V lost 7 bases and J lost 3, with 16 bases in between. DNA for the CDR3: TGCAGCGCCGATCCCCGGGACTGCTACGAGCAGTACGTC. Translation: CSADPRDCYEQYV.

The V and J genes are TRBV6-2 or TRBV6-3 and TRBJ1-5; 7 positions agree with TRBD1. J gave up 2 bases and V 5 bases, and 9 bases lay outside the gene matches. Germline CDR1 and CDR2: MNHEY and SVGEGT. This CDR3 is 16 amino acids long. The CDR3 loop reads CASSPSPGGRNQPQHF. The CDR3 DNA follows: TGTGCCAGCAGTCCCTCTCCAGGGGGACGCAATCAGCCCCAGCATTTT.

The V call is TRBV4-1, the J call TRBJ2-7; D may be TRBD1 (6 bases). The CDR3 contains 19 residues. Germline V lookup: CDR1 MGHRA, CDR2 YSYEKL. The V and J ends lost 8 bases and 1 base respectively, with 30 bases between them. CDR3 DNA: TGCGCCAGCTCCCAAGAGGGGGTGATTTCAGGGCGGAGGTCCTACGAGCAGTACTTC. It codes for CASSQEGVISGRRSYEQYF.

Of note for this clonotype: A much bigger clone sits one base away, suggesting this may be a read error. This chain links TRBV7-2 with TRBJ2-7; D possibly matches TRBD1 or TRBD2 (5 bases each). This CDR3 contains 17 residues. CDR1 SGHTA and CDR2 FQGNSA come from the germline V gene. CDR3 in amino acids: CANSPSLRGGGRHEQYF. CDR3 nucleotide sequence: TGTGCCAACAGCCCCTCTCTGCGTGGTGGGGGAAGGCACGAGCAGTACTTC. Combining the CDR3 with reference TRBV7-2 and TRBJ2-7 gives the whole variable domain GAGVSQSPSNKVTEKGKDVELRCDPISGHTALYWYRQSLGQGLEFLIYFQGNSAPDKSGLPSDRFSAERTGGSVSTLTIQRTQQEDSAVYLCANSPSLRGGGRHEQYFGPGTRLTVT.

As concerns this clonotype: With a much larger clone just one base away, this may be a read error. V is TRBV7-6 and J is TRBJ2-3; the D gene is possibly TRBD1 (5 bases). The CDR3 is 16 amino acids. The V gene's germline CDR1 is SGHVS and CDR2 FNYEAQ. CDR3 DNA sequence: TGTGTCAGCAGCCCAGAGATGGGGCTTGGCACAGATACGCAGTATTTT. As protein: CVSSPEMGLGTDTQYF.

The chain is built from TRBV2 and TRBJ2-7; D unclear. The CDR3 totals 14 residues. Trimming removed 2 bases from V and 3 bases from J, with 11 bases in between. Germline V gene data show CDR1 as SNHLY and CDR2 as FYNNEI. DNA for the CDR3: TGTGCCAGCAGTGAATCAAGAACTCACTACGAGCAGTACGTC. This gives the protein CASSESRTHYEQYV.

The V and J genes are TRBV4-1 and TRBJ1-3; D is undetermined. Germline CDR1 MGHRA, CDR2 YSYEKL. V was pared by 0 bases and J by 0 bases, with 6 bases between. There are 15 residues in the CDR3. The CDR3 DNA sequence: TGCGCCAGCAGCCAAGACAGCGGCTCTGGAAACACCATATATTTT. Residues: CASSQDSGSGNTIYF.

The chain couples TRBV27 to TRBJ2-2; 8 nucleotides match TRBD1. The CDR3 has 15 amino acids. Germline V CDR1 and CDR2: MNHEY, SMNVEV (reference sequence). V lost 0 bases to trimming and J lost 5 bases; unmatched junction nucleotides: 2. CDR3 coding DNA: TGTGCCAGCAGTTTATCAGGGACAGGAACCGGGGAGCTGTTTTTT. It translates to CASSLSGTGTGELFF.

The V gene is TRBV7-6, the J gene TRBJ2-3; D not certain. The germline V gene encodes CDR1 SGHVS and CDR2 FNYEAQ. This CDR3 comprises 12 residues. The V and J ends lost 4 bases and 4 bases respectively, with 6 bases between them. The CDR3 sequence: CASSWWADTQYF. The CDR3 DNA reads as TGTGCCAGCAGCTGGTGGGCAGATACGCAGTATTTT.

This clonotype was observed a handful of times. The chain recombines TRBV27 with TRBJ1-2; the D is unclear. Per the germline V gene, CDR1 is MNHEY and CDR2 is SMNVEV (reference sequence). V lost 4 bases and J 6 bases, leaving 15 bases between the germline ends. There are 14 residues in the CDR3. The CDR3 DNA reads as TGTGCCAGCAGTTCCGGATTAGACCTAGATGGCTACACCTTC. This translates into CASSSGLDLDGYTF.

This clonotype has a count of ten or more. The chain employs TRBV7-2 and TRBJ2-5, with 7 nucleotides matching TRBD1. CDR3 size: 16 residues. Trimming at V came to 3 bases and at J to 4 bases, leaving 11 bases not matched to a gene. CDR1 SGHTA and CDR2 FQGNSA come from the germline V gene. The CDR3 is CASSLGLRTGAETQYF. The CDR3, as DNA: TGTGCCAGCAGCTTGGGCCTCCGGACAGGAGCAGAGACCCAGTACTTC.

The chain uses TRBV5-5 and TRBJ2-1, with TRBD1 as a possible D gene (6 bases). The CDR3 loop spans 14 amino acids. Germline V lookup: CDR1 SGHKS, CDR2 YYEKEE (reference sequence). The V end was cut by 4 bases, the J end by 5 bases, with 13 bases between. CDR3 sequence reads: CASSRTGTNNEQFF. The CDR3 DNA reads as TGTGCCAGCAGCAGAACAGGGACAAACAATGAGCAGTTCTTC.

This chain connects TRBV6-2 or TRBV6-3 to TRBJ2-7; 7 bases agree with TRBD1. This CDR3 contains 17 residues. Germline lookup yields CDR1 MNHEY and CDR2 SVGEGT. J gave up 2 bases and V 6 bases, and 16 bases lay outside the gene matches. CDR3 bases: TGTGCCAGCAGCATGAATACAAGATGGACAGGTACCTACGAGCAGTACTTC. It yields the protein CASSMNTRWTGTYEQYF.